The T cell receptor (beta chain) described here comes from a study of Graves' ophthalmopathy and Graves' hyperthyroidism. This clonotype was detected ten times or more. Amplified TCR beta CDR3 regions were obtained using RNA transcripts as template. Amplification began with first-round RT-PCR using HTBI primers, then second-round multiplex PCR was performed. Each CDR3 protein gets one entry after TCRdb re-called the multiplex PCR reads with MiXCR. The sample holds about 500,000 distinct CDR3 sequences, roughly 39% seen once. V shed 4 bases and J shed 7 bases, with 16 bases lying between them. Germline CDR1 reads SQVTM; CDR2 reads ANQGSEA. The CDR3 runs to 14 residues.

The chain carries TRBV29-1 and TRBJ1-4; unclear D gene. What was sequenced was peripheral blood or thyroid tissue (not recorded which). This receptor was taken from an adult man with Graves' hyperthyroidism. The chain's CDR3 is CSVVPVVSPEKLFF. As DNA, the CDR3 is TGCAGCGTTGTTCCAGTGGTCAGCCCTGAAAAACTGTTTTTT.